This T cell receptor (beta chain) is drawn from a study of breast tumors, draining lymph nodes, adjacent tissues. Notes on this clonotype: No antigen is known for it.

Trimming cost V 1 base and J 6 bases; bases outside gene matches: 9. This CDR3 has 17 amino acids. Germline CDR1 and CDR2: SGHTA and FQGNSA. TCRdb re-derived calls from the multiplex PCR reads in MiXCR, one entry per CDR3 protein. Among 150,000 to 200,000 distinct CDR3 sequences listed, around 33% were seen once. Study-wide findings and caveats: The data were judged consistent with most tumor T cells coming from lymph node and expanding in tumor. Tumor TCR diversity was below lymph nodes but above nontumor tissue. Tumor and nontumor repertoires were significantly more similar in luminal-like than in basal-like breast cancer. That most tumor T cells come from lymph nodes remained unproven.

Breast cancer patients provided tissue from their axillary draining lymph nodes. The TCR originated in a female donor with breast cancer. Some clones in this sample may be carry-over from other donors' samples. The sample comprised axillary lymph node tissue. The chain employs TRBV7-2 and TRBJ2-2, with TRBD2 identical over 9 bases. The CDR3 here is CASSLGVAGVGPGELFF. CDR3 nucleotides: TGTGCCAGCAGCTTAGGGGTAGCGGGAGTAGGACCCGGGGAGCTGTTTTTT.